This is a list of T cell receptor beta chains from one sample in a study of vaccination effects on CD4 cells after COVID-19. Assay used: immunoSEQ multiplex PCR; TCRdb lists only in-frame clones, some missing. The sample has 20,000 to 30,000 clones; about 74% are singletons. These receptors have no identified antigens. The specimen was CD4+ T cells from PBMCs cultured with HCoV-NL63 spike peptides, collected before COVID-19 vaccination. These TCRs come from a human donor who received a COVID-19 vaccine. The CDR3 runs from the conserved cysteine through the conserved F or W. Fields, in order: J gene, V gene, D gene, clone size, CDR3 protein, CDR3 DNA. D genes are given only for firm matches. Clone size appears in some rows only: once, few, many, or a class for an expanded clone.

>TRBJ1-1|TRBV7-9|-|-
CASSLFERPHTEAFF
TGTGCCAGCAGCTTGTTTGAAAGGCCGCACACTGAAGCTTTCTTT
>TRBJ1-2|TRBV4-1|-|few
CASSQQDYGYTF
TGCGCCAGCAGCCAGCAGGACTATGGCTACACCTTC
>TRBJ2-1|TRBV10-2|-|-
CASSPYNEQFF
TGCGCCAGCAGCCCATACAATGAGCAGTTCTTC
>TRBJ1-4|TRBV6-5|TRBD1|-
CASRGTGSNEKLFF
TGTGCCAGCAGGGGGACAGGGAGTAATGAAAAACTGTTTTTT
>TRBJ2-7|TRBV6-5|TRBD2|-
CASSYAPSGVGYEQYF
TGTGCCAGCAGTTACGCTCCTAGCGGGGTAGGGTACGAGCAGTACTTC
>TRBJ1-1|TRBV5-4|-|-
CASSVRQGIAEAFF
TGTGCCAGCAGCGTGAGGCAGGGGATCGCTGAAGCTTTCTTT
>TRBJ2-2|TRBV27|-|-
CASISYPNTGELFF
TGTGCCAGCATCAGTTATCCGAACACCGGGGAGCTGTTTTTT
>TRBJ2-7|TRBV18|TRBD1|-
CASSPMRTGNEQYF
TGTGCCAGCTCACCAATGCGGACAGGTAACGAGCAGTACTTC
>TRBJ2-2|TRBV6-4|TRBD1|-
CASSDSVRTGLTGELFF
TGTGCCAGCAGTGACTCTGTAAGGACAGGTCTGACCGGGGAGCTGTTTTTT
>TRBJ2-6|TRBV14|TRBD1|-
CASSQDLTGGRNWANVLTF
TGTGCCAGCAGCCAAGATCTAACAGGGGGGAGGAACTGGGCCAACGTCCTGACTTTC
>TRBJ2-3|TRBV10-3|-|once
CAISAQFGDTQYF
TGTGCCATCAGTGCCCAATTCGGGGATACGCAGTATTTT
>TRBJ2-5|TRBV11-2|TRBD2|-
CASSLGAGGRETQYF
TGTGCCAGCAGCTTGGGTGCGGGGGGAAGAGAGACCCAGTACTTC
>TRBJ1-4|TRBV5-1|-|-
CASRMGSRNEKLFF
TGCGCCAGCAGAATGGGGTCTCGTAATGAAAAACTGTTTTTT
>TRBJ2-3|TRBV6-5|TRBD1|-
CASPRGSAADTQYF
TGTGCCAGCCCCAGGGGGTCCGCCGCAGATACGCAGTATTTT
>TRBJ1-1|TRBV5-1|-|-
CASSERGNTWAFF
TGCGCCAGCAGCGAGAGGGGGAATACTTGGGCTTTCTTT
>TRBJ2-2|TRBV6-4|TRBD2|-
CASNQNGGSGELFF
TGTGCCAGCAACCAAAACGGGGGGTCCGGGGAGCTGTTTTTT
>TRBJ1-1|TRBV7-2|TRBD1|-
CASSEDRVAEAFF
TGTGCCAGCAGCGAGGACAGGGTGGCTGAAGCTTTCTTT
>TRBJ2-1|TRBV12-5|-|-
CASGLVLGPMGGNEQFF
TGTGCTAGTGGTTTGGTACTAGGACCCATGGGAGGCAATGAGCAGTTCTTC
>TRBJ2-2|TRBV5-6|TRBD2|-
CASRGTSGSTGELFF
TGTGCCAGCAGGGGGACTAGCGGGAGTACCGGGGAGCTGTTTTTT
>TRBJ2-7|TRBV24-1|TRBD1|-
CATRETAGTGTLEQYF
TGTGCCACCAGAGAAACAGCCGGGACAGGGACACTCGAGCAGTACTTC
>TRBJ2-5|TRBV5-6|TRBD2|-
CASSLKPSGRGVWETQYF
TGTGCCAGCAGCTTGAAGCCTAGCGGGAGGGGAGTTTGGGAGACCCAGTACTTC
>TRBJ1-6|TRBV13|TRBD1|once
CASRHRGGANSPLHF
TGTGCCAGCAGACACAGGGGGGGGGCCAATTCACCCCTCCACTTT
>TRBJ2-2|TRBV11-2|-|few
CASSARLAGELFF
TGTGCCAGCAGCGCCAGACTAGCCGGGGAGCTGTTTTTT
>TRBJ2-1|TRBV4-2|-|-
CASSSGSYNEQFF
TGTGCCAGCAGCTCAGGGTCCTACAATGAGCAGTTCTTC
>TRBJ1-2|TRBV27|-|-
CASSLGTGNYGYTF
TGTGCCAGCAGTTTAGGGACGGGAAACTATGGCTACACCTTC
>TRBJ1-1|TRBV18|-|-
CASYLLMNTEAFF
TGTGCCAGCTACCTCTTAATGAACACTGAAGCTTTCTTT
>TRBJ2-1|TRBV5-1|TRBD2|-
CASSLGHGTSNEQFF
TGCGCCAGCAGCTTGGGTCACGGGACTAGCAATGAGCAGTTCTTC
>TRBJ1-2|TRBV3-1/TRBV3-2|TRBD1|few
CAAQGVRGYTF
TGTGCGGCGCAGGGGGTCCGTGGCTACACCTTC
>TRBJ2-7|TRBV19|TRBD1|-
CARGQNRDSDSYEQYF
TGTGCCAGGGGACAAAACCGGGACAGCGATTCCTACGAGCAGTACTTC
>TRBJ1-1|TRBV7-8|-|-
CASSPFQNLAFF
TGTGCCAGCAGCCCATTTCAGAATTTAGCTTTCTTT
>TRBJ1-1|TRBV9|-|-
CASSVQGGGTEAFF
TGTGCCAGCAGCGTACAGGGAGGGGGCACTGAAGCTTTCTTT
>TRBJ2-1|TRBV5-4|-|-
CASSLAGTLDTLEQFF
TGTGCCAGCAGCTTGGCCGGGACTTTAGATACGTTAGAGCAGTTCTTC
>TRBJ2-7|TRBV6-2/TRBV6-3|-|-
CASSQPSLGEQYF
TGTGCCAGCAGTCAACCGAGCCTCGGCGAGCAGTACTTC
>TRBJ1-4|TRBV7-9|TRBD1|-
CASSPGQGAANEKLFF
TGTGCCAGCAGCCCGGGACAGGGGGCGGCTAATGAAAAACTGTTTTTT
>TRBJ2-3|TRBV30|TRBD2|-
CAWKRGSDTQYF
TGTGCCTGGAAGCGGGGATCAGATACGCAGTATTTT
>TRBJ2-5|TRBV4-1|-|-
CASSQGVEETQYF
TGCGCCAGCAGCCAAGGTGTGGAAGAGACCCAGTACTTC
>TRBJ2-1|TRBV11-3|-|-
CASSLFGSLGDEQFF
TGTGCCAGCAGCTTATTCGGTTCACTAGGCGATGAGCAGTTCTTC
>TRBJ1-1|TRBV5-4|-|-
CASSPARTGNTEAFF
TGTGCCAGCAGCCCGGCGCGGACGGGAAACACTGAAGCTTTCTTT
>TRBJ2-6|TRBV5-1|-|medium-sized
CASSVSGTTGANVLTF
TGCGCCAGCAGCGTCTCCGGGACGACTGGGGCCAACGTCCTGACTTTC
>TRBJ2-3|TRBV29-1|-|-
CSVRQSTDTQYF
TGCAGCGTTCGACAGAGCACAGATACGCAGTATTTT
>TRBJ2-3|TRBV11-2|-|-
CASSQQGGADTQYF
TGTGCCAGCAGCCAACAGGGGGGGGCCGATACGCAGTATTTT
>TRBJ2-2|TRBV6-5|-|-
CASSPQTHGELFF
TGTGCCAGCAGCCCCCAGACCCACGGGGAGCTGTTTTTT
>TRBJ2-2|TRBV19|-|-
CASSIRQGQGLNTGELFF
TGTGCCAGTAGTATAAGGCAAGGCCAGGGGCTTAACACCGGGGAGCTGTTTTTT
>TRBJ2-5|TRBV19|-|-
CASSITGDETQYF
TGTGCCAGTAGTATAACGGGGGATGAGACCCAGTACTTC
>TRBJ1-4|TRBV11-2|-|-
CASSLDGYPNEKLFF
TGTGCCAGCAGCTTAGATGGGTACCCGAATGAAAAACTGTTTTTT
>TRBJ2-7|TRBV6-5|TRBD1|-
CASSYTWTGLYEQYF
TGTGCCAGCAGTTACACTTGGACAGGGCTGTACGAGCAGTACTTC
>TRBJ2-5|TRBV6-5|TRBD1|-
CASSTKDRYQETQYF
TGTGCCAGCAGTACCAAGGACAGGTACCAAGAGACCCAGTACTTC
>TRBJ1-3|TRBV4-1|-|-
CASSQDPRDGNTIYF
TGCGCCAGCAGCCAAGATCCGAGGGATGGAAACACCATATATTTT
>TRBJ1-6|TRBV2|-|few
CASGPGYHNSPLHF
TGTGCCAGCGGACCAGGGTATCATAATTCACCCCTCCACTTT
>TRBJ1-1|TRBV2|-|-
CASSDWGVTEAFF
TGTGCCAGCAGTGATTGGGGGGTCACTGAAGCTTTCTTT
>TRBJ2-3|TRBV12-3/TRBV12-4|-|-
CAWRLASTDTQYF
TGTGCCTGGAGGCTGGCCAGCACAGATACGCAGTATTTT
>TRBJ2-2|TRBV27|-|-
CASSPQPGLSTTFGELFF
TGTGCCAGCAGCCCTCAACCCGGGCTAAGTACAACGTTCGGGGAGCTGTTTTTT
>TRBJ2-1|TRBV19|-|-
CASSSDRTYNEQFF
TGTGCCAGTAGTAGCGATAGGACCTACAATGAGCAGTTCTTC
>TRBJ1-1|TRBV15|-|-
CATSRDYSGTRGAFF
TGTGCCACCAGCAGAGATTACTCCGGGACTCGGGGAGCTTTCTTT
>TRBJ2-1|TRBV11-2|-|once
CASSSYGRRGYNEQFF
TGTGCCAGCAGCTCCTACGGGCGGAGGGGCTACAATGAGCAGTTCTTC
>TRBJ2-1|TRBV4-1|TRBD2|once
CASSQVVAGTLSNEQFF
TGCGCCAGCAGCCAAGTGGTAGCGGGGACCTTGTCCAATGAGCAGTTCTTC